The sequence of this T cell receptor (beta chain) was determined in a study of cytomegalovirus exposure and HLA in healthy donors. A remark on this clone: Its specificity is unknown.

Study-level results: TCR beta V- and J-gene trimming was later associated with a missense DCLRE1C variant.

Amplification used 60 Vbeta primers and 13 Jbeta primers. The protocol was immunoSEQ multiplex PCR, while the TCRdb copy is restricted to in-frame clones and leaves out a portion. The table has 150,000 to 200,000 clones, 79% seen once. The clonotype originates from a woman aged 45-65 years in good health and CMV-seronegative. The sample was PBMCs.

CDR3 amino acids: CASSVMGQGTIAGANVLTF. The CDR3 DNA follows: TGTGCCAGTAGCGTCATGGGGCAGGGAACCATAGCTGGGGCCAACGTCCTGACTTTC. The chain recombines TRBV19 with TRBJ2-6, with a tentative D call TRBD1 (5 bases). The CDR3 length is 19 residues. Germline V gene sequence: CDR1 LNHDA, CDR2 SQIVND (reference sequence). V was shortened by 6 bases and J by 2 bases, with 23 bases between the two germline ends.